This T cell receptor (beta chain) was captured in a study of blood T cells in healthy people across ages. Turning to this clonotype: A much larger clone differs by one base, so this may be a read error.

Alongside a J-beta primer mix, a sample-barcoded 5' primer served in a second PCR lasting roughly 6 to 11 cycles. Via MiXCR, TCRdb re-called the 5' RACE reads, giving one row per CDR3 protein. The table includes 500,000 to 700,000 distinct CDR3 sequences, roughly 31% detected once. Researchers report isolating at least 6 million PBMCs per sample. CDR3 length: 18 residues. V was cut by 0 bases and J by 6 bases, with 24 bases left in between. The germline gives CDR1 DFQATT, CDR2 SNEGSKA (reference sequence). The source material was blood. The receptor was isolated from a woman older than 75 in good health. The genes are TRBV20-1 and TRBJ1-5; the D gene is possibly TRBD1 (6 bases). The CDR3 DNA reads TGCAGTGCTAGAGATTCACGCGGGGGGGGCGCTCGGGGTCAGCCCCAGCATTTT. It is translated as CSARDSRGGGARGQPQHF.